This TCR beta chain appears in the sequencing data of a study of beta chain features in type 1 diabetes (dated by TCRdb to 2016 to 2019). The study in broad terms: Mean age, gender distribution, total cell number and subset yield were not different between patients and healthy donors. A total of 85 million to 140 million sorted cells were examined across all samples, and a strong correlation was observed between cell number per subset and RNA yield. In the study, recently diagnosed type 1 diabetes patients and matched healthy donors were compared on the TCRB repertoires of their sorted circulating CD4+ T cell subsets. Regulatory and stem cell-like memory subsets were obtained from only 8 patients and roughly 8 healthy donors, while naive and central memory subsets were obtained from all 30 or so donors.

Results and caveats for the whole study, not just this receptor: Fewer insertions and more nucleotide deletions at VDJ recombination sites were observed in patients with type 1 diabetes, implying thymic rearrangement abnormalities. Shorter templates might have been favored by PCR, but patient and control samples were amplified and corrected together, so both groups would have been affected equally by any skew. In all four CD4+ subsets, TCRB CDR3 length was moderately but significantly shorter in type 1 diabetes patients. Naive, central memory and regulatory TCRB repertoires appeared to be more alike among patients than among healthy donors. Because cDNA was sequenced instead of genomic DNA, highly expressing activated cells could be over-represented, though the groups showed no difference in activation or CD3 levels. HLA sub-analyses involved small numbers of individuals, so any influence of HLA type on TCRB rearrangement remained unresolved.

This clone was picked up many times. This clone's antigen is unknown. No clone much larger than this one lies a single base away; base qualities are absent. From each donor, a single peripheral blood sample of approximately 110 mL on average was drawn into heparinised tubes. Using a panel that included CD45RO, CCR7, CD25, CD127, CD95 and CD27, naive, central memory, regulatory and stem cell-like memory CD4+ T cells were sorted on a BD FACSAria II. All sorted populations exceeded 95% purity. Right away, PBMCs were isolated by Lymphoprep density gradient centrifugation and were stained directly, with no culture step. So that batch effects would be minimized, each experiment stained and sorted samples in pairs, pairing one healthy donor with one patient. The entire isolated RNA was reverse transcribed using the High Capacity cDNA Reverse Transcription Kit, and thus expressed TCRB transcripts were sequenced. Deep immunoSEQ sequencing was performed on naive, central memory and regulatory T cell samples, with an average of roughly 3.5 million total reads per sample. Sorted cells were lysed in RLT buffer, and RNA was extracted using DNase-treated RNeasy Micro or Mini kits according to cell number. To prevent cross-contamination, every cell subset was processed on its own, while patient and healthy donor samples were processed together. The immunoSEQ multiplex PCR was used to amplify TCRB sequences from cDNA, yielding 87-bp fragments that span the CDR3 region. Sequencing of the amplicons was done on the Illumina HiSeq platform. The paper's processing steps were these. PCR bias was corrected computationally using synthetic template baselines, and reads within Hamming distance 2 were collapsed, with unmergeable singletons discarded. Reads were aligned against IMGT to assign V, D and J genes, CDR3 length and insertions or deletions at six rearrangement sites. Within each subset, clonotype counts were normalized to the number of sorted cells before true diversity and Gini coefficients were calculated with the tcR R package. The overlap coefficient, calculated on TCRB nucleotide sequences, was used to quantify repertoire sharing. Out-of-frame TCRB sequences from naive cells were analyzed to stand in for the pre-selection repertoire. TCRdb's version of the immuneACCESS table is confined to in-frame rearrangements and falls short of the full clone set. An unresolved V gene accounts for under half of the shortfall where checked; the remainder is of unknown origin. That table gives V, J and clone size, and the DNA gave D and trimming. The sample profile shows roughly 230,000 clones; 9.6% of them were found once. The top ten constitute about 0.037% of the sample.

The sample consisted of naive CD4+ T cells from blood. The cell subset or site label corresponds to: true naive CD4+ T cells. This receptor was obtained from a woman under 30 in good health.

At the DNA level, the sequence is TGTGCCAGCAGCCTCGATGGGACTAGCGGAAACATTCAGTACTTC. It is translated as CASSLDGTSGNIQYF. The rearranged segments are TRBV7-2 and TRBJ2-4; 11 of the junction bases match TRBD2. For this chain, trimming is 5 bases at the V end and 6 bases at the J end, and the number of junction bases without a gene match is 6. The CDR3 sequence holds 15 residues, the cysteine and phenylalanine included. The sequence is cut down to CDR3 DNA, 45 bases in frame from base 1. Per the germline V gene, SGHTA is the CDR1 and FQGNSA is the CDR2.